Given below is one TCR beta chain in context. Its specificity is not known. This sample was taken from a study of OX40 agonist ivuxolimab in advanced cancers. On the study more broadly: Patients were treated with ivuxolimab, an agonistic anti-OX40 (CD134) antibody. Patients in dose escalation had liver, melanoma, kidney or head and neck cancers. Of the participants, 35% to 50% had some prior anti-PD-1, anti-PD-L1 or anti-CTLA-4 therapy, which was allowed.

Profiling relied on immunoSEQ multiplex PCR, and the TCRdb table lists in-frame clones only, not all of them. Altogether tens of thousands of clones are present, roughly 90% being singletons, with the ten largest covering approximately 0.19%. Study-wide results and caveats: The antigen specificity of the peripheral T cells (those that were expanded) was not determined.

Trimming took 5 bases from V and 4 from J, leaving 12 bases between them. The CDR3 covers 15 residues. The germline V gene has CDR1 MNHNS and CDR2 SASEGT. The TCR comes from an adult with an advanced solid tumor such as melanoma, head and neck, liver or kidney cancer. The chain couples TRBV6-1 to TRBJ2-6; D might be TRBD1 (6 bases). The sequencing used CD4+ or CD8+ T cells sorted from blood, collected in a trial of the OX40 agonist ivuxolimab. CDR3 nucleotide sequence: TGTGCCAGCAGTCCCGTGGGGGCCGGGGCCAACGTCCTGACTTTC. Translating gives CASSPVGAGANVLTF.